Sequencing of this TCR beta chain was carried out in a study of PD-L1 blockade in urothelial cancer. In the study overall: Intravenous atezolizumab, 1,200 mg every 3 weeks, was begun by patients at some point between 2012 and 2014. Timepoints chosen for blood analysis were 3 weeks (second dose) and 6 weeks after treatment start. The study recovered a median of roughly 140,000 T cells per blood sample. Male sex and bladder-origin urothelial cancer characterized about 85% of the 29 patients.

Time point indicated: pretreatment peripheral blood. Clones were sequenced by immunoSEQ multiplex PCR, and TCRdb holds only the in-frame ones, with some missing. The sample contains 60,000 to 70,000 clones, around 86% of which appear only once. The germline V and J ends were trimmed by 2 bases and 1 base, with 9 bases remaining between them. The CDR3 totals 15 residues. Germline CDR1 and CDR2: KGHSH and LQKENI. The sample here was PBMCs, taken around atezolizumab (anti-PD-L1) treatment. V usage is TRBV18 and J usage is TRBJ2-1; no clear D. The sequence was obtained from a man between 65 and 85 years old with urothelial cancer. The CDR3, as DNA: TGTGCCAGCTCACCAGTCTTCGGGTCCTACAATGAGCAGTTCTTC. Translated, it gives CASSPVFGSYNEQFF.